These 3 T cell receptor beta chains came from one sample sequenced in a study of graft-versus-host responses after intestinal transplantation. Processing of graft tissue released intraepithelial and lamina propria lymphocytes. TCRdb's table, derived via immunoSEQ multiplex PCR, lists solely in-frame clones and lacks some. Here the sample spans 40,000 or so clones, approximately 90% being singletons. The sample consisted of ileum tissue, taken 200 to 210 days after intestinal transplant. All receptors come from a human patient who received an intestinal transplant, so some T cells may come from the graft donor.

The chain has TRBV28 and TRBJ2-5; D is perhaps TRBD1 or TRBD2 (5 bases each). Germline CDR1 is MDHEN and CDR2 is SYDVKM. The CDR3 is 14 residues long. Trimming took off 1 base at V and 7 bases at J, with 13 bases between the two ends. For the CDR3, the DNA is TGTGCCAGCAGTTTATTGGGACCAGGCGCGACCCAGTACTTC. Its translation: CASSLLGPGATQYF.

The chain combines TRBV30 with TRBJ1-1; D is ambiguous. The germline V and J ends were trimmed by 2 bases and 6 bases, with 7 bases remaining between them. This CDR3 comprises 11 residues. Germline assignment: CDR1 GTSNPN and CDR2 SVGIG (reference sequence). CDR3 DNA: TGTGCCTGGAGTCGGACTGCTGAAGCTTTCTTT. It encodes CAWSRTAEAFF.

This rearrangement joins TRBV2 to TRBJ2-1; the match to TRBD2 covers 7 bases. The germline gives CDR1 SNHLY, CDR2 FYNNEI. CDR3 size: 13 residues. V was pared by 5 bases and J by 14 bases, with 12 bases of the junction left unmatched. This CDR3 is CASSFLAERREFF. DNA of the CDR3: TGTGCCAGCAGTTTTCTAGCGGAGAGGAGGGAGTTCTTC.